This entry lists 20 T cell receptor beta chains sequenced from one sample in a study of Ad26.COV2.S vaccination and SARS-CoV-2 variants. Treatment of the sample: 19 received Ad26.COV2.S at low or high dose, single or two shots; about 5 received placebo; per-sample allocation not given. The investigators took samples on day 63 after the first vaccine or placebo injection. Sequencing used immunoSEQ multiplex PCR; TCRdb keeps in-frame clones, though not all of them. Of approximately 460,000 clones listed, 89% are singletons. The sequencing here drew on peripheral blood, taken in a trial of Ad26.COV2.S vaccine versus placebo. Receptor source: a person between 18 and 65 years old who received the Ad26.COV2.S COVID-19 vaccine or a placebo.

Here the CDR3 DNA reads TGTGCCAGCAGCGTGAATGTGGCGGTTGTGGAGACCCAGTACTTC. Translated: CASSVNVAVVETQYF. The chain is built from TRBV9 and TRBJ2-5, with no clear D. V lost 2 bases to trimming and J lost 5 bases, with 16 bases between them. There are 15 residues in the CDR3. Germline-derived CDR1 and CDR2 are SGDLS and YYNGEE.

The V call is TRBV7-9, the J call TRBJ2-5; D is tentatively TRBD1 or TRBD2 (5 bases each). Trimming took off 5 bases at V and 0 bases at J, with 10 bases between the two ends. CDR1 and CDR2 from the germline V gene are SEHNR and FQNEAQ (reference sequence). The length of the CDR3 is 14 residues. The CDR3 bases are TGTGCCAGCAGCCTAGGGGAGTACCAAGAGACCCAGTACTTC. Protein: CASSLGEYQETQYF.

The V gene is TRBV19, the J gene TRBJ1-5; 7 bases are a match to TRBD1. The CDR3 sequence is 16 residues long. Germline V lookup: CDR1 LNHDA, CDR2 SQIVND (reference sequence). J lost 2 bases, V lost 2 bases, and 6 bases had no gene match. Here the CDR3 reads CASSIIPTGGNQPQHF. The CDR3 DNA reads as TGTGCCAGTAGTATAATCCCCACAGGGGGCAATCAGCCCCAGCATTTT.

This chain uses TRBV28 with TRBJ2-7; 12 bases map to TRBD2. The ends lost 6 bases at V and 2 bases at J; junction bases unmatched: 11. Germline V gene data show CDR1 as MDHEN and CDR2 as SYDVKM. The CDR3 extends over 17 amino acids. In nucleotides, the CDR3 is TGTGCCAGCAGGGGAACGGGACTAGCGGGCCGACCCTACGAGCAGTACTTC. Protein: CASRGTGLAGRPYEQYF. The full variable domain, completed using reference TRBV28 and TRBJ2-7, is DVKVTQSSRYLVKRTGEKVFLECVQDMDHENMFWYRQDPGLGLRLIYFSYDVKMKEKGDIPEGYSVSREKKERFSLILESASTNQTSMYLCASRGTGLAGRPYEQYFGPGTRLTVT.

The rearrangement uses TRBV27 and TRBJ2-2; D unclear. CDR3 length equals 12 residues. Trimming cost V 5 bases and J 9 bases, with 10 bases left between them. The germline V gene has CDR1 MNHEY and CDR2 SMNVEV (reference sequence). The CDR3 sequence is CASSRGMRELFF. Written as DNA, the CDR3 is TGTGCCAGCAGTCGAGGTATGCGGGAGCTGTTTTTT.

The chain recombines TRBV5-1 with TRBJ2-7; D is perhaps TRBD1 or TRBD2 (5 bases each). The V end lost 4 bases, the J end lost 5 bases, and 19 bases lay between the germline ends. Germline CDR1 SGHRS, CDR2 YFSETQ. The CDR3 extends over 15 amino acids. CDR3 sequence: CASSPNWDRFDEQYF. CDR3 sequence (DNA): TGCGCCAGCAGCCCAAACTGGGACCGATTTGACGAGCAGTACTTC.

The CDR3 reads CASRADLGSYNSPLHF. DNA for the CDR3: TGTGCCAGCAGAGCAGACCTCGGCTCCTATAATTCACCCCTCCACTTT. The chain is built from TRBV7-9 and TRBJ1-6; D is unresolved. The germline V and J ends were trimmed by 6 bases and 0 bases, with 12 bases remaining between them. Germline CDR1 is SEHNR and CDR2 is FQNEAQ (reference sequence). This CDR3 comprises 16 residues.

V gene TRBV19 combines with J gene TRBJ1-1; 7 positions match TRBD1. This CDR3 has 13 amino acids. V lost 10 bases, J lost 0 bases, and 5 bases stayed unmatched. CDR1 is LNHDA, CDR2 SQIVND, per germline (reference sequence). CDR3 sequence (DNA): TGTGCCACCAGGGGGGCCCTGAACACTGAAGCTTTCTTT. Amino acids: CATRGALNTEAFF.

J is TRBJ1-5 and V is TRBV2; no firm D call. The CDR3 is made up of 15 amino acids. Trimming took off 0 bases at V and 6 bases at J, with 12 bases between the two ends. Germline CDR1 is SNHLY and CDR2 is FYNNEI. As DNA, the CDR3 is TGTGCCAGCAGTGAAGCGCGGAGGTCAGGTCAGCCCCAGCATTTT. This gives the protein CASSEARRSGQPQHF.

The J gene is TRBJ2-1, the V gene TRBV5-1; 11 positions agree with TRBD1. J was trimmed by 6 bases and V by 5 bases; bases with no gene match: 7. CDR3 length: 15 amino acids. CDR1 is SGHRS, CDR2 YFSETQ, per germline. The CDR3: CASSFTGTGGNEQFF. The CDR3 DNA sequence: TGCGCCAGCAGTTTTACCGGGACAGGGGGCAATGAGCAGTTCTTC.

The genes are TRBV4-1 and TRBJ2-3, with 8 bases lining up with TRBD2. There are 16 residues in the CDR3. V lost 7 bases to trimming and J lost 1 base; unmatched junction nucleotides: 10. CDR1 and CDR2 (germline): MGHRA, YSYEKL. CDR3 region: CASNWDPAGGTDTQYF. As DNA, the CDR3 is TGCGCCAGCAATTGGGATCCAGCGGGAGGCACAGATACGCAGTATTTT.

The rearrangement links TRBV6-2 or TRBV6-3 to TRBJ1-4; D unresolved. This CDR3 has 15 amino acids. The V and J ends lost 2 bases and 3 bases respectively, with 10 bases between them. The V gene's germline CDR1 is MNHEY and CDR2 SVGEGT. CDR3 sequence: CASSYEVFANEKLFF. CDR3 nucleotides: TGTGCCAGCAGTTACGAGGTGTTCGCTAATGAAAAACTGTTTTTT.

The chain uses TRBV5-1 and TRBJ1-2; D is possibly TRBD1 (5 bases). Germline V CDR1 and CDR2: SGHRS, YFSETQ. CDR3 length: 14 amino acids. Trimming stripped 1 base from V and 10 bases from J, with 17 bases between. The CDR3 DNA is TGCGCCAGCAGCTTGCTGGGACCGTCCCGGGACTACACCTTC. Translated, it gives CASSLLGPSRDYTF. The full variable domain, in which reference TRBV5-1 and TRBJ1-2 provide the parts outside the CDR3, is KAGVTQTPRYLIKTRGQQVTLSCSPISGHRSVSWYQQTPGQGLQFLFEYFSETQRNKGNFPGRFSGRQFSNSRSEMNVSTLELGDSALYLCASSLLGPSRDYTFGSGTRLTVV.

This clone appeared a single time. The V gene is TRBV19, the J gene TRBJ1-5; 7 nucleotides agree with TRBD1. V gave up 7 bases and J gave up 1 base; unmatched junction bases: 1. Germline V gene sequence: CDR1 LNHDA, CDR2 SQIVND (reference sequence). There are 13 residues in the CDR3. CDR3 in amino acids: CASKQGSNQPQHF. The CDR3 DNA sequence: TGTGCCAGTAAACAGGGGAGCAATCAGCCCCAGCATTTT.

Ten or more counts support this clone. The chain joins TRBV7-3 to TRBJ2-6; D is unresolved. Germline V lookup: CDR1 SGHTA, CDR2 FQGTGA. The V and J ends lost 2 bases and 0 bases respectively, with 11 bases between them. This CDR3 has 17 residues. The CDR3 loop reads CASSLFAATSGANVLTF. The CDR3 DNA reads TGTGCCAGCAGCTTATTTGCGGCTACCTCTGGGGCCAACGTCCTGACTTTC. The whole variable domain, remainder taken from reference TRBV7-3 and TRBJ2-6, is GAGVSQTPSNKVTEKGKYVELRCDPISGHTALYWYRQSLGQGPEFLIYFQGTGAADDSGLPNDRFFAVRPEGSVSTLKIQRTERGDSAVYLCASSLFAATSGANVLTFGAGSRLTVL.

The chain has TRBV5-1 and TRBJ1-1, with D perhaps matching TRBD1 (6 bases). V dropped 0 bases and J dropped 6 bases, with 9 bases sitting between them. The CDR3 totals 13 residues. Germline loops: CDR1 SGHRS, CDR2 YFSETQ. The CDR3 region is CASSLVAGAEAFF. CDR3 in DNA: TGCGCCAGCAGCTTGGTGGCAGGGGCTGAAGCTTTCTTT.

The CDR3, as DNA: TGTGCCAGCAGCGCCCGACCGGGACTAGCCACTGATGAGCAGTTCTTC. Protein sequence: CASSARPGLATDEQFF. The chain uses TRBV9 and TRBJ2-1; 9 bases line up with TRBD2. After removal of 3 bases from V and 8 bases from J, the junction contained 12 bases not matched to a gene. There are 16 residues in the CDR3. From germline, CDR1 is SGDLS and CDR2 YYNGEE.

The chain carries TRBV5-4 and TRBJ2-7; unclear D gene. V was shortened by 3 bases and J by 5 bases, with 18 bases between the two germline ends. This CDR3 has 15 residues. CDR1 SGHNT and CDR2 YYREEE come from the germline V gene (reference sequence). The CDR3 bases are TGTGCCAGCAGCTCAAGACTGTACACCTTAAACGAGCAGTACTTC. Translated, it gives CASSSRLYTLNEQYF. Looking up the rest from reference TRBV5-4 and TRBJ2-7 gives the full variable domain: ETGVTQSPTHLIKTRGQQVTLRCSSQSGHNTVSWYQQALGQGPQFIFQYYREEENGRGNFPPRFSGLQFPNYSSELNVNALELDDSALYLCASSSRLYTLNEQYFGPGTRLTVT.

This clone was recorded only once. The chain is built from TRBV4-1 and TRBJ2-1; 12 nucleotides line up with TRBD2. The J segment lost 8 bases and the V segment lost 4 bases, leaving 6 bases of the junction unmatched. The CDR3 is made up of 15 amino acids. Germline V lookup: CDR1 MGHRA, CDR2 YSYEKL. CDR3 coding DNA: TGCGCCAGCAGCCCTGCTAGCGGGGGGGCCTATGAGCAGTTCTTC. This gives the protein CASSPASGGAYEQFF.

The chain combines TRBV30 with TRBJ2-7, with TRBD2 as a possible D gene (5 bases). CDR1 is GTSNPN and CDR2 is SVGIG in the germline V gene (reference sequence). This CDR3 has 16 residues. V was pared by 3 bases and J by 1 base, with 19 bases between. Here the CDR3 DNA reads TGTGCCTGGAGCCGACTAACTACGGGCATGTCCTACGAGCAGTACTTC. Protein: CAWSRLTTGMSYEQYF. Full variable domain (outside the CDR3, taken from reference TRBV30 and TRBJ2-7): SQTIHQWPATLVQPVGSPLSLECTVEGTSNPNLYWYRQAAGRGLQLLFYSVGIGQISSEVPQNLSASRPQDRQFILSSKKLLLSDSGFYLCAWSRLTTGMSYEQYFGPGTRLTVT.